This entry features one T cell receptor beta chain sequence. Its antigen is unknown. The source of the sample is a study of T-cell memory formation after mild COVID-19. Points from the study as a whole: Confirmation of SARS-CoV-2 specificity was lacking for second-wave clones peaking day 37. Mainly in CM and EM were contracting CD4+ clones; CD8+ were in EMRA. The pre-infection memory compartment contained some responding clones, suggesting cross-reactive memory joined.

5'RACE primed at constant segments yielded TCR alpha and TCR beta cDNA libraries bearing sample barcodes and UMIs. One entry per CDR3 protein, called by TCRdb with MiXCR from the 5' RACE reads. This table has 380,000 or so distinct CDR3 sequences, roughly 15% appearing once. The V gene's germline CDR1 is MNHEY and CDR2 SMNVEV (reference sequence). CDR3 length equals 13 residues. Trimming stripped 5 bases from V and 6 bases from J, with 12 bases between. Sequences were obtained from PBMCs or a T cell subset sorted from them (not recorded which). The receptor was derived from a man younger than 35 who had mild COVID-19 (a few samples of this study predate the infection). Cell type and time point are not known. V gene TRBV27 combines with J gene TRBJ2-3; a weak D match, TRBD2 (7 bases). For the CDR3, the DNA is TGTGCCAGCAGTATCGGGGGGCTGGATACGCAGTATTTT. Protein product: CASSIGGLDTQYF.